These 30 T cell receptor beta chains were sequenced from one sample in a study of early T cells in non-severe SARS-CoV-2 infection. Each CDR3 protein is one row after TCRdb ran MiXCR on the 5' RACE reads. The sample includes around 80,000 distinct CDR3 sequences, around 15% seen only once; the top ten take roughly 1.4%. Sequences were obtained from whole blood. These receptors all stem from an adult who was a healthcare worker with PCR-confirmed SARS-CoV-2 infection or an uninfected control (not recorded which).

This clonotype was seen more than once but under ten times. The chain combines TRBV20-1 with TRBJ2-5, with TRBD2 matching 9 bases. V was clipped by 0 bases and J by 1 base; unmatched bases: 3. CDR3 size: 15 residues. CDR1 DFQATT and CDR2 SNEGSKA come from the germline V gene (reference sequence). CDR3 DNA: TGCAGTGCTAGAGAGCGAGCGGGGGGCCAAGAGACCCAGTACTTC. Amino acids: CSARERAGGQETQYF.

A note on this clonotype: A much larger clone differs by one base, so this may be a read error. The chain combines TRBV4-1 with TRBJ2-1; 7 bases map to TRBD2. This CDR3 is built from 18 residues. CDR1 is MGHRA, CDR2 YSYEKL, per germline. Trimming at V came to 2 bases and at J to 0 bases, leaving 10 bases not matched to a gene. In DNA, the CDR3 is TGCGCCAGCAGCCAATACCTAGCGGTGGGAAGCTCCTACAATGAGCAGTTCTTC. Translating gives CASSQYLAVGSSYNEQFF.

This clonotype was detected ten times or more. The chain combines TRBV3-1 with TRBJ1-2; no clear D. Germline CDR1 and CDR2: LGHDT and YNNKEL (reference sequence). This CDR3 has 11 amino acids. Trimming took 0 bases from V and 8 from J, leaving 4 bases between them. In DNA, the CDR3 is TGTGCCAGCAGCCAAGATCGGGGCTACACCTTC. It is translated as CASSQDRGYTF.

This clonotype came up a few times. The genes are TRBV12-3 or TRBV12-4 and TRBJ1-2; a possible D gene is TRBD1 (5 bases). The CDR3 consists of 15 residues. With 2 bases removed from V and 0 bases from J, the gap between germline ends came to 10 bases. The DNA for the CDR3 is TGTGCCAGCAGTTTAAGCCAGGGAGCTAACTATGGCTACACCTTC. Translated, it gives CASSLSQGANYGYTF.

To note about this clonotype: A read error may explain this, as a much larger clone is one base away. The conserved closing phenylalanine or tryptophan is absent in this CDR3, likely reflecting a read error. The chain employs TRBV20-1 and TRBJ1-2, with 8 bases identical to TRBD1. Trimming removed 0 bases from V and 8 bases from J; junction bases left unmatched: 5. CDR1 is DFQATT, CDR2 SNEGSKA, per germline (reference sequence). This CDR3 comprises 13 residues. The CDR3 here is CSARDGQGAGYTI. CDR3 DNA sequence: TGCAGTGCTAGAGATGGCCAGGGGGCAGGCTACACCATC.

This clonotype was picked up many times. The chain recombines TRBV12-3 or TRBV12-4 with TRBJ1-1; 8 bases agree with TRBD1. CDR3 length: 14 amino acids. V shed 6 bases and J 5 bases; nucleotides not matched to a gene: 8. The CDR3 sequence: CASSKTGDGTEAFF. DNA of the CDR3: TGTGCCAGCAGCAAGACAGGGGATGGGACTGAAGCTTTCTTT.

This clonotype was detected ten times or more. This chain joins TRBV10-2 and TRBJ2-3, with 11 positions matching TRBD2. CDR1 is WSHSY, CDR2 SAAADI, per germline. V was pared by 6 bases and J by 1 base, with 3 bases of the junction left unmatched. The CDR3 is 15 residues long. CDR3 DNA: TGCGCCAGCAGGAAACTAGCGGGGGGCACAGATACGCAGTATTTT. Its translation is CASRKLAGGTDTQYF.

The chain recombines TRBV9 with TRBJ1-1, with TRBD1 as a possible D gene (5 bases). The germline CDR1 and CDR2 sequences are SGDLS and YYNGEE. Trimming pared 2 bases from V and 6 bases from J, leaving 11 bases between. The CDR3 has 13 amino acids. The CDR3 is CASSVDSIAEAFF. In nucleotides, the CDR3 is TGTGCCAGCAGCGTCGACAGTATCGCTGAAGCTTTCTTT.

This clonotype was seen ten or more times. The chain links TRBV11-2 to TRBJ1-4, with D unclear. This CDR3 comprises 12 residues. V lost 5 bases, J lost 4 bases, and 5 bases lay in between. CDR1 SGHAT and CDR2 FQNNGV come from the germline V gene. For the CDR3, the DNA is TGTGCCAGCAGCCGCAGTAATGAAAAACTGTTTTTT. Translation gives CASSRSNEKLFF. Full variable domain (rest looked up from reference TRBV11-2 and TRBJ1-4): EAGVAQSPRYKIIEKRQSVAFWCNPISGHATLYWYQQILGQGPKLLIQFQNNGVVDDSQLPKDRFSAERLKGVDSTLKIQPAKLEDSAVYLCASSRSNEKLFFGSGTQLSVL.

V is TRBV6-6 and J is TRBJ2-3; a possible D gene is TRBD1 (5 bases). The CDR3 runs to 17 residues. Germline V lookup: CDR1 MNHNY, CDR2 SVGAGI (reference sequence). Deletions cut 0 bases from V and 0 bases from J, with 13 bases between. CDR3 sequence reads: CASSYSSPRASTDTQYF. CDR3 nucleotide sequence: TGTGCCAGCAGTTACTCGTCCCCCAGGGCTAGCACAGATACGCAGTATTTT.

This clonotype was seen more than once but under ten times. The chain recombines TRBV9 with TRBJ2-3; weak D call: TRBD1 (6 bases). V was pared by 3 bases and J by 2 bases, with 16 bases between. The CDR3 totals 16 residues. Germline V lookup: CDR1 SGDLS, CDR2 YYNGEE. This CDR3 is CASSGRGQGHTDTQYF. CDR3 coding DNA: TGTGCCAGCAGCGGAAGAGGTCAGGGACACACAGATACGCAGTATTTT.

The chain joins TRBV3-1 to TRBJ1-6; D unresolved. This CDR3 has 15 amino acids. Looked up from germline, CDR1 is LGHDT and CDR2 is YNNKEL (reference sequence). V shed 1 base and J shed 6 bases, with 10 bases lying between them. The CDR3 sequence: CASSQGVSTNSPLHF. The CDR3 DNA is TGTGCCAGCAGCCAAGGGGTCTCCACTAATTCACCCCTCCACTTT.

To note about this clonotype: This clone may be a read error of a much larger clone one base away. The gene calls are TRBV11-3 and TRBJ2-1; 8 nucleotides match TRBD2. There are 17 residues in the CDR3. Looked up from germline, CDR1 is SGHNT and CDR2 is YENEEA. Trimming cost V 0 bases and J 2 bases; bases outside gene matches: 6. CDR3 nucleotides: TGTGCCAGCAGCTTAGAAGACTCGCGGGGGGCCTACAATGAGCAGTTCTTC. The encoded protein is CASSLEDSRGAYNEQFF.

This clonotype has a handful of counts. The CDR3: CASSFRSGEQFF. In DNA form, the CDR3 reads TGTGCCAGCAGCTTTCGTTCCGGTGAGCAGTTCTTC. The V gene is TRBV11-2, the J gene TRBJ2-1, with D unresolved. The CDR3 has 12 amino acids. The germline gives CDR1 SGHAT, CDR2 FQNNGV. V lost 3 bases, J lost 9 bases, and 9 bases lay in between. The full variable domain, with the rest looked up from reference TRBV11-2 and TRBJ2-1, is EAGVAQSPRYKIIEKRQSVAFWCNPISGHATLYWYQQILGQGPKLLIQFQNNGVVDDSQLPKDRFSAERLKGVDSTLKIQPAKLEDSAVYLCASSFRSGEQFFGPGTRLTVL.

This clonotype was seen ten or more times. The chain recombines TRBV29-1 with TRBJ1-2, with D possibly TRBD1 on 5 matching bases. The CDR3 length is 15 residues. The V gene's germline CDR1 is SQVTM and CDR2 ANQGSEA. V was shortened by 7 bases and J by 4 bases, with 22 bases between the two germline ends. The CDR3 region has the DNA TGCAGCGCCCAGGGTGGAGGGGTTGAGGGCTATGGCTACACCTTC. This codes for CSAQGGGVEGYGYTF. Variable domain in full (rest from reference TRBV29-1 and TRBJ1-2): SAVISQKPSRDICQRGTSLTIQCQVDSQVTMMFWYRQQPGQSLTLIATANQGSEATYESGFVIDKFPISRPNLTFSTLTVSNMSPEDSSIYLCSAQGGGVEGYGYTFGSGTRLTVV.

The CDR3 region is CSAGTGGPQGEPQHF. Written as DNA, the CDR3 is TGCAGTGCGGGGACAGGGGGCCCTCAGGGGGAGCCCCAGCATTTT. The rearrangement uses TRBV20-1 and TRBJ1-5, with TRBD1 matching 12 bases. Trimming cost V 6 bases and J 8 bases; bases outside gene matches: 11. In germline, CDR1 is DFQATT, CDR2 SNEGSKA (reference sequence). The CDR3 contains 15 residues.

This clonotype was observed many times. This sequence joins TRBV27 and TRBJ1-5; maybe TRBD1 (5 bases). The V and J ends lost 3 bases and 4 bases respectively, with 7 bases between them. Germline CDR1 MNHEY, CDR2 SMNVEV (reference sequence). The CDR3 runs 13 residues. This CDR3 reads CASSFGGNQPQHF. The DNA of the CDR3 is TGTGCCAGCAGTTTTGGGGGGAATCAGCCCCAGCATTTT.

V is TRBV30 and J is TRBJ1-4; weak D call: TRBD1 (6 bases). The length of the CDR3 is 15 residues. Germline V gene data show CDR1 as GTSNPN and CDR2 as SVGIG (reference sequence). V lost 2 bases and J 7 bases, leaving 17 bases between the germline ends. The CDR3 DNA sequence: TGTGCCTGGAGTCGAGCGGGGGGGCTTGGTGAAAAACTGTTTTTT. Translated, it gives CAWSRAGGLGEKLFF.

The chain employs TRBV10-2 and TRBJ2-7; no clear D. Trimming removed 1 base from V and 7 bases from J, with 5 bases in between. This CDR3 has 11 residues. Germline-derived CDR1 and CDR2 are WSHSY and SAAADI. The CDR3 DNA sequence: TGCGCCAGCAGTGAGTTGGGGGAGCAGTACTTC. This encodes CASSELGEQYF.

This clonotype was detected many times. The chain carries TRBV12-3 or TRBV12-4 and TRBJ1-5; no clear D gene. The CDR3 totals 14 residues. V shed 2 bases and J shed 5 bases, with 10 bases lying between them. For the CDR3, the DNA is TGTGCCAGCAGTTTAAGGATCGGGGATCAGCCCCAGCATTTT. The encoded protein is CASSLRIGDQPQHF.

This clonotype has at least ten counts. For the CDR3, the DNA is TGTGCCAGCTCACCGGTGACAGGGGGCGGGTCTGAAGCTTTCTTT. Its translation is CASSPVTGGGSEAFF. The rearrangement uses TRBV18 and TRBJ1-1, with TRBD1 identical over 10 bases. The CDR3 runs to 15 residues. Germline V lookup: CDR1 KGHSH, CDR2 LQKENI. Germline trimming cut 3 bases from V and 6 bases from J; bases unmatched to any gene: 7. The variable domain in full, completed from reference TRBV18 and TRBJ1-1, reads NAGVMQNPRHLVRRRGQEARLRCSPMKGHSHVYWYRQLPEEGLKFMVYLQKENIIDESGMPKERFSAEFPKEGPSILRIQQVVRGDSAAYFCASSPVTGGGSEAFFGQGTRLTVV.

Many counts were recorded for this clonotype. The J gene is TRBJ1-1, the V gene TRBV29-1, with D possibly TRBD1 on 5 matching bases. This CDR3 has 12 amino acids. V lost 4 bases, J lost 3 bases, and 9 bases lay in between. Germline values: CDR1 SQVTM, CDR2 ANQGSEA. This CDR3 is CSVVGGHTEAFF. CDR3 DNA sequence: TGCAGCGTTGTCGGGGGTCACACTGAAGCTTTCTTT.

In its sample, this clonotype was seen many times. The V and J genes are TRBV2 and TRBJ2-2; D not resolved. Between the trimmed V and J ends, which lost 6 bases and 5 bases, there was a span of 4 bases. The CDR3 runs 11 residues. The V gene's germline CDR1 is SNHLY and CDR2 FYNNEI. CDR3 sequence reads: CASSYTGELFF. Here the CDR3 DNA reads TGTGCCAGCAGCTATACCGGGGAGCTGTTTTTT.

This clonotype came up a few times. This rearrangement joins TRBV25-1 to TRBJ1-1; TRBD1 aligns across 10 bases. The CDR3 is made up of 14 amino acids. Trimming removed 5 bases from V and 4 bases from J; junction bases left unmatched: 4. The germline V gene encodes CDR1 MGHDK and CDR2 SYGVNS. The CDR3 loop is CASSFRDRGTEAFF. The DNA for the CDR3 is TGTGCCAGCAGTTTCCGGGACAGGGGCACTGAAGCTTTCTTT.

This clonotype has more than one count but fewer than ten. The rearrangement uses TRBV10-3 and TRBJ2-7, with a possible D match to TRBD1 (5 bases). The CDR3 consists of 15 residues. The V gene lost 3 bases and the J gene lost 2 bases, with 14 bases spanning the gap. Per the germline V gene, CDR1 is ENHRY and CDR2 is SYGVKD. The CDR3: CAISDYGRATYEQYF. The CDR3 DNA reads TGTGCCATCAGTGATTATGGCAGGGCCACCTACGAGCAGTACTTC.

Notes on this clonotype: One end of the junction is discordant with germline, which a read error may explain. This chain uses TRBV7-7 with TRBJ2-3; tentatively, D is TRBD2 (7 bases). In germline, CDR1 is SSHAT, CDR2 FNYEAQ (reference sequence). The CDR3 has 15 amino acids. The CDR3 DNA reads as TGTGCTAGCAGCCAGAATCCGGGGGGCGGTGATACGCAGTATTTT. The encoded protein is CASSQNPGGGDTQYF.

This chain links TRBV7-9 with TRBJ1-4; no clear D gene. This CDR3 has 15 residues. Per the germline V gene, CDR1 is SEHNR and CDR2 is FQNEAQ (reference sequence). The V gene lost 1 base and the J gene lost 7 bases, with 13 bases spanning the gap. CDR3 amino acids: CASSLVDDRAEKLFF. DNA of the CDR3: TGTGCCAGCAGCTTAGTGGACGATAGGGCTGAAAAACTGTTTTTT.

This clonotype came up many times. The gene calls are TRBV6-1 and TRBJ1-1, with 9 positions matching TRBD1. The trim removed 6 bases at V and 0 bases at J, leaving 5 bases unmatched. The CDR3 is 15 residues long. CDR1 and CDR2 (germline): MNHNS, SASEGT. CDR3 nucleotides: TGTGCCAGCAGATACACAGGGGGCATGAACACTGAAGCTTTCTTT. It codes for CASRYTGGMNTEAFF.

This clonotype has a count of ten or more. The rearrangement uses TRBV7-8 and TRBJ1-1; D gene unclear. Germline V gene data show CDR1 as SGHVS and CDR2 as FQNEAQ. V shed 1 base and J shed 0 bases, with 3 bases lying between them. This CDR3 has 13 amino acids. The CDR3 loop is CASSLGMNTEAFF. The CDR3 DNA sequence: TGTGCCAGCAGCTTAGGTATGAACACTGAAGCTTTCTTT.

This clonotype was recorded at least ten times. J is TRBJ1-5 and V is TRBV7-8, with D perhaps TRBD1 (6 bases). Looked up from germline, CDR1 is SGHVS and CDR2 is FQNEAQ. CDR3 length: 15 amino acids. Between the trimmed V and J ends, which lost 1 base and 6 bases, there was a span of 13 bases. The CDR3 sequence: CASSLDVGAGQPQHF. CDR3 DNA: TGTGCCAGCAGCTTAGATGTGGGGGCGGGTCAGCCCCAGCATTTT.